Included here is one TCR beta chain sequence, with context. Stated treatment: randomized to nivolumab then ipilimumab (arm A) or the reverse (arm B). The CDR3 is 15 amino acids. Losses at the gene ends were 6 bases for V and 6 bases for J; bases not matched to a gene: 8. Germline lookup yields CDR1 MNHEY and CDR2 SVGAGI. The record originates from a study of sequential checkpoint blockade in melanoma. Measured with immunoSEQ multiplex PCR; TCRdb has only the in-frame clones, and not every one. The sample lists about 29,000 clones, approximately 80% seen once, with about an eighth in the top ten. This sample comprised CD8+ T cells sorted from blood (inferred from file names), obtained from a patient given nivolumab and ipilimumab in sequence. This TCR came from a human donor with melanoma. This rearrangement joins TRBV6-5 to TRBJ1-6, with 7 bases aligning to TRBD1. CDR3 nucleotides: TGTGCCAGCAGACCCACAGGGGCCTTTAATTCACCCCTCCACTTT. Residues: CASRPTGAFNSPLHF.